This note documents a single TCR beta chain sequence. This clone has a single count. Its antigen is still unknown. The sample holds no much larger clone one base away, and base qualities are not on file. TCRbeta CDR3 regions were amplified from genomic DNA by means of the immunoSEQ Assay, a bias-controlled multiplex PCR. As for how the authors treated the data: The number of nucleated cells in each sample was estimated from the amplification of reference gene primers within the assay. To quantify the absolute abundance of each unique TCRbeta CDR3 rearrangement, sequence reads were collapsed and filtered. For each sample, productive Simpson clonality was calculated as the square root of Simpson's diversity index across productive rearrangements. The source is immuneACCESS, and TCRdb retained only in-frame sequences with V and J called. Part of the clones is not carried over; for the studies checked, unresolved V genes explain less than half of this, and the remainder is unexplained. The V and J calls and the clone size are those of that table, but D and trimming were determined from the DNA. A total of about 26,000 clones appear in this sample, 92% of them only once. The top ten clonotypes cover approximately 3% of the sample.

This entry is derived from a study of blood T cell repertoires in COVID-19 (TCRdb year 2020). Looking at the study overall: Samples from collaborators originated in the United States, Italy and Spain and spanned both the acute and convalescent phases of COVID-19. The prospective study material was composed of cDNA or gDNA derived from T cells, B-cell-depleted T cells, or PBMCs. The dataset comprised deeply sampled blood TCRbeta repertoires from subjects exposed to, actively infected with, or recovered from COVID-19. The repertoires were released in a freely available public database intended as a resource for research on the immune response to SARS-CoV-2. Samples were obtained from the ongoing ImmuneRACE study (first 160 participants) and from 1,200 or so subjects provided by 6 global collaborators. Nearly every sample came with metadata listing a de-identified subject ID, COVID-19 status, age in years and sex. HLA class I and class II types, where available, came from metadata supplied by the sample provider rather than from assay-based typing.

Each collaborating institution followed its own protocols to collect whole blood in K2EDTA tubes. Collaborator samples were shipped for TCRbeta analysis as frozen whole blood, isolated PBMCs, or DNA extracted from either sample type. What the research found in general, with its limitations: The amount of clinical and demographic metadata varied by source and participant and was provided uncurated.

Sequences were obtained from peripheral blood. The TCR was taken from a human donor in a cohort sampled during active COVID-19.

The nucleotides are TGTGCCAGCAGGGATATTGGGGGGTTGGAGACCCAGTACTTC. It encodes CASRDIGGLETQYF. The chain employs TRBV6-6 and TRBJ2-5; a tentative D match to TRBD2 spans 6 bases. Trimming costs V 6 bases and J 5 bases, and their ends lie 16 bases apart. Reading from cysteine to phenylalanine, the CDR3 counts 14 amino acids. Of all the DNA, just the CDR3 is kept, 42 bases in frame from base 1. For CDR1 and CDR2, the germline V gene (reference sequence) lists MNHNY and SVGAGI.